This T cell receptor (beta chain) derives from a study of cytomegalovirus exposure and HLA in healthy donors. Overall study findings and caveats: 164 TCR beta chains were listed as cytomegalovirus-associated. A further, later analysis showed that HLA-associated TCR beta chains (compared with equally common others) were more clonally expanded. A later analysis associated some 16,000 TCR beta sequences with HLA alleles at a 0.05 false discovery rate. Researchers left out some V segments, among them TRBV6-2 and TRBV6-3, as indistinguishable.

The study ran its PCR with 60 Vbeta and 13 Jbeta primers. Produced via immunoSEQ multiplex PCR; TCRdb's table is partial and in-frame only. The table lists some 130,000 clones, approximately 83% of them singletons, with about 2.9% in the top ten. The junction had 13 bases not matched to a gene; V was cut back by 4 bases and J by 0 bases. The germline V gene has CDR1 SGDLS and CDR2 YYNGEE. This CDR3 region has 18 residues. There are a few counts of this clone. Its specificity is not known. The receptor's source is a man aged 40-50 years in good health and CMV-seronegative. Sequenced sample: PBMCs. The chain links TRBV9 to TRBJ2-7; the match to TRBD2 covers 10 bases. The CDR3: CASSSRPAGGSFSYEQYF. CDR3 sequence (DNA): TGTGCCAGCAGCTCCAGACCAGCGGGGGGGTCCTTCTCCTACGAGCAGTACTTC.